The 26 T cell receptor beta chains in this list originate from one sample, sequenced in a study of shared clonotypes between healthy human individuals. Libraries were prepared by immunoSEQ multiplex PCR; TCRdb keeps only in-frame clonotypes and omits some of them. This table has under 2.5 million clones, around 93% appearing once. Sequenced input: naive CD4+ T cells from PBMCs. The subset here: CD45RA+ positively selected. The receptors derive from a man younger than 35 in good health. Some clones in this sample may be carry-over from other donors' samples.

This chain uses TRBV28 with TRBJ2-2, with TRBD1 identical over 7 bases. The V gene's germline CDR1 is MDHEN and CDR2 SYDVKM. Trimming removed 6 bases from V and 1 base from J; junction bases left unmatched: 2. CDR3 size: 14 residues. The CDR3 DNA follows: TGTGCCAGCAGGGGGGACAGGAACACCGGGGAGCTGTTTTTT. This translates into CASRGDRNTGELFF.

This clone was recorded only once. The rearrangement uses TRBV2 and TRBJ1-1; D is uncertain. There are 14 residues in the CDR3. The V gene lost 4 bases and the J gene lost 7 bases, with 16 bases spanning the gap. CDR1 and CDR2 from the germline V gene are SNHLY and FYNNEI. CDR3 nucleotides: TGTGCCAGCAGTGGTTCGCGGGCTAACGGTGAAGCTTTCTTT. Amino acids: CASSGSRANGEAFF.

V is TRBV5-1 and J is TRBJ2-4; 8 bases match TRBD2. Losses at the gene ends were 4 bases for V and 7 bases for J; bases not matched to a gene: 7. The CDR3 extends over 14 amino acids. Looked up from germline, CDR1 is SGHRS and CDR2 is YFSETQ. The CDR3 DNA sequence: TGCGCCAGCAGCACGGGACTAGTTGGGAACATTCAGTACTTC. Translating gives CASSTGLVGNIQYF. Looking up the rest from reference TRBV5-1 and TRBJ2-4 gives the full variable domain: KAGVTQTPRYLIKTRGQQVTLSCSPISGHRSVSWYQQTPGQGLQFLFEYFSETQRNKGNFPGRFSGRQFSNSRSEMNVSTLELGDSALYLCASSTGLVGNIQYFGAGTRLSVL.

This rearrangement joins TRBV7-2 to TRBJ2-5; perhaps TRBD1 as D (5 bases). This CDR3 has 14 amino acids. Germline CDR1 and CDR2: SGHTA and FQGNSA. The germline V and J ends were trimmed by 1 base and 4 bases, with 10 bases remaining between them. The CDR3 nucleotides read TGTGCCAGCAGCTTAGGGACAACGGGAGAGACCCAGTACTTC. It codes for CASSLGTTGETQYF.

The genes are TRBV19 and TRBJ1-2, with no clear D. The V and J ends lost 7 bases and 3 bases respectively, with 6 bases between them. CDR3 length: 11 amino acids. Germline lookup yields CDR1 LNHDA and CDR2 SQIVND (reference sequence). CDR3 coding DNA: TGTGCCAGTAATAACTACTATGGCTACACCTTC. Translating it yields CASNNYYGYTF.

The chain uses TRBV5-5 and TRBJ1-5; unclear D gene. V was trimmed by 6 bases and J by 3 bases, leaving 10 bases between them. This CDR3 region has 13 residues. Germline CDR1 is SGHKS and CDR2 is YYEKEE (reference sequence). The CDR3 DNA follows: TGTGCCAGCACCCTGAGCCCCAATCAGCCCCAGCATTTT. Its protein is CASTLSPNQPQHF.

The chain is built from TRBV5-6 and TRBJ2-2; D gene uncertain. Trimming took off 4 bases at V and 4 bases at J, with 14 bases between the two ends. This CDR3 is built from 15 residues. The germline CDR1 and CDR2 sequences are SGHDT and YYEEEE. CDR3 in DNA: TGTGCCAGCAGCGAAACCCGGGTGCGCACCGGGGAGCTGTTTTTT. This encodes CASSETRVRTGELFF.

The genes are TRBV28 and TRBJ2-1; TRBD1 matches at 7 bases. The J segment lost 8 bases and the V segment lost 8 bases, leaving 6 bases of the junction unmatched. The CDR3 covers 12 residues. CDR1 is MDHEN, CDR2 SYDVKM, per germline. The CDR3 DNA follows: TGTGCCAGCCGCGACAGGGTCGATGAGCAGTTCTTC. It yields the protein CASRDRVDEQFF. Full variable domain (missing parts from reference TRBV28 and TRBJ2-1): DVKVTQSSRYLVKRTGEKVFLECVQDMDHENMFWYRQDPGLGLRLIYFSYDVKMKEKGDIPEGYSVSREKKERFSLILESASTNQTSMYLCASRDRVDEQFFGPGTRLTVL.

Comments on this clone: Other DNA sequences from this sample encode an identical CDR3 as well. V gene TRBV7-9 combines with J gene TRBJ2-7, with TRBD1 matching over 9 bases. Losses at the gene ends were 3 bases for V and 1 base for J; bases not matched to a gene: 1. This CDR3 contains 14 residues. The germline V gene encodes CDR1 SEHNR and CDR2 FQNEAQ (reference sequence). Here the CDR3 DNA reads TGTGCCAGCAGCTTCGACAGGGGGTCCTACGAGCAGTACTTC. Residues: CASSFDRGSYEQYF.

J is TRBJ2-3 and V is TRBV7-2; 8 nucleotides match TRBD2. The germline CDR1 and CDR2 sequences are SGHTA and FQGNSA. With V trimmed by 5 bases and J by 6 bases, 10 bases remained unmatched. CDR3 length: 15 residues. This chain's CDR3 is CASSLQWTSSDTQYF. The CDR3, as DNA: TGTGCCAGCAGCCTCCAATGGACTAGCTCGGATACGCAGTATTTT.

CDR3 DNA: TGTGCCAGCTCACCCAGGAGTGCAGGTCTCGTTGGAAACACCATATATTTT. This codes for CASSPRSAGLVGNTIYF. This sequence joins TRBV18 and TRBJ1-3; D not certain. Germline CDR1 and CDR2: KGHSH and LQKENI. This CDR3 is built from 17 residues. V dropped 3 bases and J dropped 3 bases, with 18 bases sitting between them.

DNA of the CDR3: TGCGCCAGCAGCCTGGAACCGGGACAGGGGTTTGCCGGGGAGCTGTTTTTT. This translates into CASSLEPGQGFAGELFF. The chain uses TRBV5-1 and TRBJ2-2, with TRBD1 matching over 10 bases. The CDR3 length is 17 residues. J gave up 6 bases and V 4 bases, and 12 bases lay outside the gene matches. Germline V CDR1 and CDR2: SGHRS, YFSETQ.

Comment on this clone: The sample carries other DNA sequences with the same CDR3. The chain carries TRBV2 and TRBJ2-7, with 8 nucleotides matching TRBD1. Germline lookup yields CDR1 SNHLY and CDR2 FYNNEI. CDR3 length: 12 residues. V was pared by 6 bases and J by 3 bases, with 1 base of the junction left unmatched. This CDR3 reads CASRQGDYEQYF. CDR3 nucleotides: TGTGCCAGCAGACAGGGGGACTACGAGCAGTACTTC.

The V call is TRBV28, the J call TRBJ2-7; 9 bases are shared with TRBD1. V was pared by 2 bases and J by 4 bases, with 9 bases of the junction left unmatched. This CDR3 comprises 16 residues. CDR1 is MDHEN and CDR2 is SYDVKM in the germline V gene. This CDR3 is CASSLRDRARGYEQYF. CDR3 bases: TGTGCCAGCAGTTTAAGGGACAGGGCGCGGGGGTACGAGCAGTACTTC.

The chain employs TRBV28 and TRBJ2-1; TRBD2 might be the D (5 bases). The CDR3 runs to 12 residues. V was clipped by 2 bases and J by 12 bases, with 11 bases between them. Per the germline V gene, CDR1 is MDHEN and CDR2 is SYDVKM. The CDR3 here is CASSLDSRGQFF. In DNA, the CDR3 is TGTGCCAGCAGTTTAGACTCCCGGGGGCAGTTCTTC. The whole variable domain, remainder taken from reference TRBV28 and TRBJ2-1, is DVKVTQSSRYLVKRTGEKVFLECVQDMDHENMFWYRQDPGLGLRLIYFSYDVKMKEKGDIPEGYSVSREKKERFSLILESASTNQTSMYLCASSLDSRGQFFGPGTRLTVL.

This rearrangement joins TRBV29-1 to TRBJ2-3; TRBD2 matches at 8 bases. The CDR3 is 19 residues long. Per germline, CDR1 SQVTM and CDR2 ANQGSEA. J gave up 2 bases and V 4 bases, and 20 bases lay outside the gene matches. The CDR3 DNA reads TGCAGCGTTGTAGGCCAATTAAAGAGCGGGAGTAGGAACACAGATACGCAGTATTTT. This translates into CSVVGQLKSGSRNTDTQYF.

CDR3 in amino acids: CASSYSNSMGPILGANVLTF. The CDR3 DNA is TGTGCCAGCAGTTACTCGAATAGTATGGGACCCATCCTAGGGGCCAACGTCCTGACTTTC. The V gene is TRBV6-7, the J gene TRBJ2-6, with D perhaps given as TRBD1 or TRBD2 (5 bases each). TRBV6-7 is placed among ORFs of uncertain function. With 0 bases removed from V and 4 bases from J, the gap between germline ends came to 22 bases. CDR3 size: 20 residues.

This rearrangement joins TRBV18 to TRBJ2-5; D gene uncertain. The CDR3 is made up of 15 amino acids. V was clipped by 4 bases and J by 1 base, with 13 bases between them. The germline gives CDR1 KGHSH, CDR2 LQKENI. Here the CDR3 reads CASSLSRSPQETQYF. In nucleotides, the CDR3 is TGTGCCAGCTCACTTAGCCGGAGTCCCCAAGAGACCCAGTACTTC.

This sequence joins TRBV2 and TRBJ1-1, with 11 bases that match TRBD1. From germline, CDR1 is SNHLY and CDR2 FYNNEI. The V gene end was trimmed by 7 bases and the J gene end by 5 bases; junction bases not matched to a gene: 9. The CDR3 covers 15 residues. CDR3 amino acids: CASTVDRGLATEAFF. The CDR3 DNA follows: TGTGCCAGCACCGTGGACAGGGGGCTAGCGACTGAAGCTTTCTTT.

The V gene is TRBV5-1, the J gene TRBJ1-2; the D is unclear. The V and J ends lost 0 bases and 14 bases respectively, with 14 bases between them. Germline values: CDR1 SGHRS, CDR2 YFSETQ. CDR3 length equals 12 residues. The CDR3 protein is CASSLEGAERTF. CDR3 DNA sequence: TGCGCCAGCAGCTTGGAAGGAGCTGAGAGGACCTTC.

On this clone itself: At one end, the junction sequence differs from germline, possibly due to a read error. V gene TRBV4-1 combines with J gene TRBJ2-2; 9 bases match TRBD1. Per the germline V gene, CDR1 is MGHRA and CDR2 is YSYEKL. The CDR3 has 16 amino acids. This chain's CDR3 is CASRQGQGPNTGELFF. The CDR3, as DNA: TGCGCCAGCAGACAAGGACAGGGGCCGAACACCGGGGAGCTGTTTTTT.

The chain combines TRBV7-8 with TRBJ1-5, with D unresolved. The germline V gene has CDR1 SGHVS and CDR2 FQNEAQ. V was trimmed by 1 base and J by 4 bases, leaving 5 bases between them. The CDR3 extends over 13 amino acids. CDR3 sequence: CASSLVANQPQHF. CDR3 sequence (DNA): TGTGCCAGCAGCTTAGTAGCGAATCAGCCCCAGCATTTT.

This sequence joins TRBV7-8 and TRBJ2-5; no reliable D call. The CDR3 loop spans 14 amino acids. The V end was cut by 6 bases, the J end by 0 bases, with 11 bases between. CDR1 SGHVS and CDR2 FQNEAQ come from the germline V gene. CDR3 nucleotide sequence: TGTGCCAGCAGGGCGAGGCTTAACCAAGAGACCCAGTACTTC. As protein: CASRARLNQETQYF.

The CDR3 reads CASSRMDRGDEQFF. The CDR3 DNA follows: TGTGCCAGTAGTCGAATGGACAGGGGGGATGAGCAGTTCTTC. V is TRBV19 and J is TRBJ2-1, with 10 positions matching TRBD1. The CDR3 sequence is 14 residues long. V lost 5 bases to trimming and J lost 8 bases; unmatched junction nucleotides: 6. Per germline, CDR1 LNHDA and CDR2 SQIVND (reference sequence).

This clone was found once. The chain joins TRBV7-3 to TRBJ2-7, with 7 bases matching TRBD1. Germline V lookup: CDR1 SGHTA, CDR2 FQGTGA. V shed 4 bases and J 5 bases; nucleotides not matched to a gene: 11. This CDR3 has 15 amino acids. CDR3 region: CASSSGTGAPDEQYF. The CDR3 DNA follows: TGTGCCAGCAGCTCCGGAACAGGGGCCCCAGACGAGCAGTACTTC.

The sample holds one count of this clone. The chain joins TRBV10-3 to TRBJ1-1; D not certain. The CDR3 is made up of 14 amino acids. Trimming removed 3 bases at V and 1 base at J, with 9 bases between. The germline V gene has CDR1 ENHRY and CDR2 SYGVKD. The CDR3 sequence: CAISDHSANTEAFF. Written as DNA, the CDR3 is TGTGCCATCAGTGATCACTCGGCGAACACTGAAGCTTTCTTT.